This T cell receptor (beta chain) was recorded in a study of blood T cell repertoires in COVID-19. Germline lookup yields CDR1 MNHEY and CDR2 SVGAGI. V gave up 6 bases and J gave up 3 bases; unmatched junction bases: 6. This CDR3 is built from 15 residues. Libraries were prepared by immunoSEQ multiplex PCR; TCRdb keeps only in-frame clonotypes and omits some of them. This table has roughly 240,000 clones, approximately 84% appearing once. Sequencing used peripheral blood. The chain recombines TRBV6-5 with TRBJ1-1, with 11 bases that match TRBD1. The source of this sequence is a woman older than 75 with acute or convalescent COVID-19. CDR3 nucleotide sequence: TGTGCCAGCAGCGGACAGGGGGCAGGCGACACTGAAGCTTTCTTT. As protein: CASSGQGAGDTEAFF.